This TCR beta chain was observed in a study of radiation and T cells in renal cell carcinoma (dated by TCRdb to 2020 to 2022). The study in broad terms: A total of approximately 53 samples underwent TCR beta sequencing, made up of some 26 tumors and some 27 peripheral blood samples. Across all 50 or so samples, several million unique CDR3 nucleotide sequences encoding roughly 2.7 million unique CDR3 amino acid sequences were identified. The last blood draw happened 4 weeks after radiation, timed to coincide with nephrectomy. What the work shows at the level of the full study, not this receptor alone: The single-armed trial design could not address effects of radiation dose or scheduling on the TCR repertoire. Blood repertoire dynamics were not followed beyond 4 weeks after treatment. In blood, the top tumor clonotypes increased from baseline to 2 weeks after radiation and then shrank by 4 weeks, which suggests a temporary expansion of tumor-resident clones. Because no pretreatment tumor biopsies were available, whether clonotypes were present in the tumor at baseline could not be determined.

What this sample's time point label stands for: blood 4 weeks post-SBRT, at nephrectomy. In light of the paper, this sample's treatment or condition label describes: 15 Gy SBRT to primary tumor, nephrectomy 4 weeks later. Samples came from a clinical trial, in which primary renal cell carcinomas received 15 Gy stereotactic body radiation therapy followed by nephrectomy 4 weeks later. To track tumor-enriched clonotypes, serial peripheral blood was sampled from radiation-treated patients at baseline and at 2 weeks and 4 weeks after SBRT. Renal cell carcinoma with clear cell pathology was present in all patients. Genomic DNA for TCR sequencing was prepared using the QIAamp DNA Blood Mini Kit (Qiagen). The analyses included only samples that passed all quality control checks. The immunoSEQ kit was used, according to the manufacturer's recommendations, to generate TCR beta libraries from genomic DNA. To prepare the libraries, a first multiplex PCR with proprietary primers was run, followed by a second PCR that added unique barcodes, and a bead cleanup was done after each round. Each sample batch included a kit-provided positive control reaction and a negative control reaction. The final libraries underwent checking on an Agilent 4200 TapeStation D1000 ScreenTape, volumetric pooling, and quantification by qPCR. Sequencing ran on an Illumina NextSeq500 with a MidOutput 150-cycle cartridge, using 156 Read1 and 15 Index1 cycles with kit custom primers. The pooled library was loaded at around 1.1 pM, and roughly 20% PhiX control was spiked in. The published analysis was carried out like this. Vendor-processed data were analyzed in R, and a clonotype was defined as all T cells sharing the same CDR3 nucleotide sequence. For clone abundance analyses, frequencies were normalized to the 10,000 most abundant clones in each sample. Public T cell clones, averaging fewer than five per sample, were removed before analysis. An abundance difference of at least 32-fold between compartments was the criterion for calling clonotypes tumor-enriched or baseline blood-enriched. Clonotypes expanded or contracted between blood time points were identified with a beta-binomial differential abundance model. Similarity between tumor and blood repertoires was quantified using the Baroni-Urbani and Buser coefficient, and groups were compared with two-tailed Wilcoxon tests in R. In TCRdb, the immuneACCESS table is reduced to in-frame sequences with V and J assigned. These tables do not hold every clone; where another copy was compared, an unresolved V gene accounts for under half, and the others remain unexplained. The V and J calls and the clone size are those of that table, but D and trimming were determined from the DNA. Counted in this sample were fewer than 80,000 clones; roughly 83% of them appeared once. The top ten clonotypes cover roughly 2.2% of the sample.

From a lookup of the germline V gene (reference sequence), CDR1 and CDR2 are LNHNV and YYDKDF. The CDR3 runs 13 residues from the cysteine to the phenylalanine. The kept DNA is CDR3 alone, 39 bases in frame from the first base. V gives up 4 bases and J gives up 5 bases, and the segment between their germline ends measures 8 bases. In the case of this clone: What this receptor recognizes is not known. Base qualities are not recorded, but no much larger clone differs from it by a single base.

The receptor chain draws on TRBV15 and TRBJ2-2; possibly the D gene is TRBD2, per 6 matching bases. This TCR came from a woman between 55 and 75 years old with renal cell carcinoma. The specimen comprised blood, sampled from a patient whose treatment included radiotherapy and nephrectomy. The nucleotide sequence is given as TGTGCCACCAGCAATGGGGGGACCGGGGAGCTGTTTTTT. It is translated as CATSNGGTGELFF.